This T cell receptor (beta chain) was sequenced in a study of cytomegalovirus exposure and HLA in healthy donors. Study-level results: The analysis excluded some indistinguishable V segments, including TRBV6-2 and TRBV6-3. High specificity and sensitivity for cytomegalovirus status were reported for the classifier.

Of note for this clone: What it binds is not known.

60 Vbeta and 13 Jbeta primers were used in PCR. In the source study's methods: An analysis that came later counted 60 million to 80 million unique TCR beta chains, approximately 11 million shared. Some clones are missing from TCRdb's copy, which holds only in-frame ones; the method was immunoSEQ multiplex PCR. V, J and clone size reflect that table, while D and trimming were determined from the DNA. The table includes roughly 110,000 clones, approximately 82% detected once. V was cut by 0 bases and J by 4 bases, with 14 bases left in between. This CDR3 spans 15 amino acids. Germline V gives CDR1 SGDLS, CDR2 YYNGEE.

This chain uses TRBV9 with TRBJ2-7, with no clear D. What was sequenced was PBMCs. This TCR came from a man aged 35 to 55 in good health and CMV-seronegative. The CDR3 DNA is TGTGCCAGCAGCGTAGGGGCAGGTTACGCTTACGAGCAGTACTTC. Protein sequence: CASSVGAGYAYEQYF.